Listed below are T cell receptor beta chains from one sample, sequenced in a study of blood T cell repertoires in COVID-19. Measured with immunoSEQ multiplex PCR; TCRdb has only the in-frame clones, and not every one. The data hold 150,000 to 200,000 clones, with roughly four fifths observed a single time. The specimen was peripheral blood. The receptors come from a woman under 40 with acute or convalescent COVID-19. CDR3s leave out the opening cysteine and the closing phenylalanine or tryptophan. Expanded clones are given a class, and other clones once, few, many or no size at all.

V gene	clone size	J gene	CDR3 protein
TRBV7-6	NA	TRBJ2-7	ASSTGSYEQY
TRBV5-4	NA	TRBJ2-3	ASSGGTTMTDTQY
TRBV18	NA	TRBJ1-2	ASSPSVTEANYGYT
TRBV5-1	NA	TRBJ1-1	ASMRQSYGTDSTEAF
TRBV7-6	NA	TRBJ2-7	ASSSDFGASYEQY
TRBV19	NA	TRBJ1-5	ASSIAGGHPSNQPQH
TRBV10-1	NA	TRBJ2-7	ASSESERDPPHEQY
TRBV10-3	NA	TRBJ2-2	AIRPSGSIGELF
TRBV5-1	few	TRBJ2-3	ASSRMTSGGIDTQY
TRBV6-5	NA	TRBJ1-1	ASSRQGDTEAF
TRBV28	many	TRBJ2-1	ASSLSRTRDNEQF
TRBV5-5	NA	TRBJ2-7	ASSLGQDEQY
TRBV15	NA	TRBJ2-3	ATSRGNPRDANTQY
TRBV28	NA	TRBJ2-2	ASAGGNTGELF
TRBV7-8	NA	TRBJ1-2	ASSSGTGDGYT
TRBV2	NA	TRBJ1-2	ASSSSGYYGYT
TRBV9	NA	TRBJ1-2	ASSVSGTGGYGYT
TRBV5-1	few	TRBJ2-7	ASSLGTALSSYEQY
TRBV28	NA	TRBJ1-2	ASSSPIGQGAYGYT
TRBV6-2/TRBV6-3	NA	TRBJ2-2	ASSQGTFTGELF
TRBV5-6	few	TRBJ2-3	ASSLQGEFTDTQY
TRBV5-1	once	TRBJ2-7	ASSSGLAGGPSSYEQY
TRBV4-2	NA	TRBJ1-3	ASSPARGGNTIY
TRBV27	NA	TRBJ2-1	ASSPRGTALQSNEQF
TRBV14	NA	TRBJ2-7	ASSRLGLADEVY
TRBV6-2/TRBV6-3	NA	TRBJ2-1	ASSYGTNRLYEQF
TRBV6-4	few	TRBJ2-2	ASSDSISRGSGELF
TRBV4-2	once	TRBJ2-3	ASSQDIGGGYTDTQY
TRBV1	NA	TRBJ2-2	TSSLEGGASGRNTGELF
TRBV2	once	TRBJ1-2	ASAGGYGYT
TRBV6-1	NA	TRBJ1-6	ASSVTGTGHNSPLH
TRBV6-2/TRBV6-3	NA	TRBJ2-6	ASSYLQRGEAGANVLT
TRBV28	NA	TRBJ1-2	ASSPGGQGNYGYT
TRBV5-5	NA	TRBJ2-1	ASSLWDRGNEQF
TRBV29-1	few	TRBJ1-2	SVESPFGRVEGYT
TRBV18	NA	TRBJ1-3	ASSPGQGNSGNTIY
TRBV28	NA	TRBJ1-2	ARLPPGRAADNGYT
TRBV11-2	NA	TRBJ1-2	ASSLVIPKKQQIGYGYT
TRBV7-8	NA	TRBJ2-7	ASSLRTSGYEQY
TRBV2	NA	TRBJ2-6	ASSRDRAPGANVLT
TRBV11-2	once	TRBJ2-5	ASSIWGGPETQY
TRBV29-1	once	TRBJ2-1	SALGGASSYNEQF
TRBV18	NA	TRBJ2-1	ASSPPASTYNEQF
TRBV15	NA	TRBJ2-2	ATSRPWGQGSTGELF
TRBV5-1	NA	TRBJ1-1	ASSSLQGGGTEAF
TRBV24-1	NA	TRBJ1-2	ATSDSGVQANYGYT
TRBV1	NA	TRBJ2-1	TSSQFRLIAGGPNNEQF
TRBV7-8	NA	TRBJ2-2	ASSLVFFATGGTGELF
TRBV27	NA	TRBJ1-5	ASSLSVGLINQPQH
TRBV30	NA	TRBJ1-5	AWSGGRFSNQPQH
TRBV7-8	few	TRBJ2-5	ASSTPWYQETQY
TRBV18	few	TRBJ1-5	ASSPVQGSNQPQH